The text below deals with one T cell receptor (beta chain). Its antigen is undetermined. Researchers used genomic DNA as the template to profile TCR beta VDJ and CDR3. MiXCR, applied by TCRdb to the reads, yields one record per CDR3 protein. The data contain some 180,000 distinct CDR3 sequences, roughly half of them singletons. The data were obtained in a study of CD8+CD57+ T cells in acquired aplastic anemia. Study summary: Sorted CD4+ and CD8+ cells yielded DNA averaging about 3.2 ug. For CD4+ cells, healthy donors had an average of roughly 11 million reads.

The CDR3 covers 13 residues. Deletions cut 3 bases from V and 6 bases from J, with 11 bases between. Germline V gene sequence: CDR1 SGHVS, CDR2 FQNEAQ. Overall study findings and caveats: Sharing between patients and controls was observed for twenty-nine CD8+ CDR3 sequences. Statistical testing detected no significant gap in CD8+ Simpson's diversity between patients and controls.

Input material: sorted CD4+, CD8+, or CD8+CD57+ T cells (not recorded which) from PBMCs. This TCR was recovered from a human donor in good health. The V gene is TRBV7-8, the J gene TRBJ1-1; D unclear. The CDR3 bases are TGTGCCAGCAGCTTCATAGCGGGAGCTGAAGCTTTCTTT. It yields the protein CASSFIAGAEAFF.